These 2 T cell receptor beta chains were sequenced from one sample in a study of control samples from healthy donors and cancer patients. The data were produced by immunoSEQ multiplex PCR, yet TCRdb's version contains in-frame clones alone and is incomplete. Among over 150,000 clones listed, approximately 92% were seen once. The source material was blood. These TCRs come from a woman aged 40 to 55 in good health.

The chain has TRBV2 and TRBJ1-2, with D hard to call. This CDR3 contains 15 residues. Germline V gene sequence: CDR1 SNHLY, CDR2 FYNNEI. Deletions cut 6 bases from V and 4 bases from J, with 18 bases between. The CDR3 protein is CASRDWTDEFYGYTF. CDR3 nucleotides: TGTGCCAGCAGGGATTGGACGGACGAGTTCTATGGCTACACCTTC.

The chain has TRBV10-1 and TRBJ1-5, with 7 positions matching TRBD1. Trimming at V came to 10 bases and at J to 5 bases, leaving 17 bases not matched to a gene. The CDR3 loop spans 16 amino acids. Germline CDR1 and CDR2: WNHNN and SYGVQD (reference sequence). The chain's CDR3 is CATQMRGTDLYQPQHF. The DNA for the CDR3 is TGCGCCACCCAAATGAGGGGGACAGACCTTTATCAGCCCCAGCATTTT.